The following is a T cell receptor beta chain sequence with its context. Its specificity is not known. The data were obtained in a study of T cell responses to AZD1222 COVID-19 vaccine. Findings of the study overall: Recipients of AZD1222 seropositive at baseline numbered only 5 or 6.

Looked up from germline, CDR1 is GTSNPN and CDR2 is SVGIG (reference sequence). There are 13 residues in the CDR3. Trimming cost V 1 base and J 4 bases, with 10 bases left between them. Generated by immunoSEQ multiplex PCR, the TCRdb table keeps only in-frame clones and is missing some. The sample records about 100,000 clones, more than 75% being singletons. This material consisted of peripheral blood, taken on day 0 of MenACWY control vaccination. The sequence derives from an adult in good health. This chain uses TRBV30 with TRBJ1-2; no reliable D call. The CDR3 DNA follows: TGTGCCTGGAGTGATACGGACCTCTATGGCTACACCTTC. Protein product: CAWSDTDLYGYTF.